A selection of T cell receptor beta chains follows, all from one sample in a study of human T cells and chemical hapten exposure. TCRdb reprocessed the RACE reads via MiXCR and lists one record per CDR3 protein. The sample gives roughly 30,000 distinct CDR3 sequences, approximately 9% of which show up once; 6.6% is in the top ten. The sample in question was whole blood, obtained in connection with sensitization to the hapten diphenylcyclopropenone (DPC). The receptors stem from a man aged 25 to 45 with alopecia areata. Some clones in this sample may be carry-over from other donors' samples. Both conserved end residues are part of each CDR3. Fields, in order: D gene, clone size, V gene, J gene, CDR3 protein, CDR3 DNA. D genes are given only for firm matches. Clone size is shown for a subset of rows, as once, few, many or a class of expanded clone.

D: TRBD2; size: many; V: TRBV7-6; J: TRBJ2-7; CDR3: CASSSGGLSSYEQYF; DNA: TGTGCCAGCAGTTCGGGGGGGCTTAGCTCCTACGAGCAGTACTTC
D: TRBD1; size: NA; V: TRBV3-1; J: TRBJ2-1; CDR3: CASSQTGVGYEQFF; DNA: TGTGCCAGCAGCCAAACAGGGGTGGGATATGAGCAGTTCTTC
D: TRBD1; size: many; V: TRBV18; J: TRBJ2-7; CDR3: CASSPLEQGARYEQYF; DNA: TGTGCCAGCTCACCACTCGAACAGGGGGCGCGATACGAGCAGTACTTC
D: NA; size: many; V: TRBV7-9; J: TRBJ1-1; CDR3: CASSLGDYGTEAFF; DNA: TGTGCCAGCAGCTTGGGGGATTACGGCACTGAAGCTTTCTTT
D: NA; size: few; V: TRBV19; J: TRBJ2-1; CDR3: CASSWGANNEQFF; DNA: TGTGCCAGTAGTTGGGGTGCCAACAATGAGCAGTTCTTC
D: NA; size: NA; V: TRBV11-3; J: TRBJ2-1; CDR3: CASSLGSRRTYNEQFF; DNA: TGTGCCAGCAGCTTAGGCAGCAGGAGAACGTACAATGAGCAGTTCTTC
D: NA; size: NA; V: TRBV4-1; J: TRBJ2-3; CDR3: CASSQDISGRAQYF; DNA: TGCGCCAGCAGCCAAGATATATCCGGCAGAGCGCAGTATTTT
D: NA; size: NA; V: TRBV10-1; J: TRBJ2-2; CDR3: CASRATIFAGELFF; DNA: TGCGCCAGCAGAGCGACGATCTTCGCCGGGGAGCTGTTTTTT
D: TRBD1; size: many; V: TRBV7-6; J: TRBJ2-7; CDR3: CASKLWTGTVEQYF; DNA: TGTGCCAGCAAACTTTGGACAGGGACAGTGGAGCAGTACTTC
D: NA; size: few; V: TRBV6-2/TRBV6-3; J: TRBJ2-3; CDR3: CASSYSRTAFTDTQYF; DNA: TGTGCCAGCAGTTACTCCAGGACAGCTTTCACAGATACGCAGTATTTT